This passage covers 5 T cell receptor beta chains from one sample sequenced in a study of blood T cell repertoires in COVID-19. Clones were sequenced by immunoSEQ multiplex PCR, and TCRdb holds only the in-frame ones, with some missing. The repertoire has roughly 66,000 clones, 82% of them found once; the top ten carry less than 8.5%. Sample: peripheral blood. The source is a man in his sixties with acute or convalescent COVID-19.

V and J are TRBV7-9 and TRBJ1-2; D is ambiguous. Per germline, CDR1 SEHNR and CDR2 FQNEAQ (reference sequence). V was shortened by 4 bases and J by 4 bases, with 19 bases between the two germline ends. The CDR3 totals 16 residues. The CDR3 sequence: CASSSGLSTSVYGYTF. CDR3 in DNA: TGTGCCAGCAGCTCGGGTCTTAGCACCAGTGTCTATGGCTACACCTTC.

This clone has more than one count but fewer than ten. The V gene is TRBV7-2, the J gene TRBJ1-3; no reliable D call. The germline V and J ends were trimmed by 4 bases and 4 bases, with 17 bases remaining between them. The CDR3 sequence is 16 residues long. The V gene's germline CDR1 is SGHTA and CDR2 FQGNSA. CDR3 amino acids: CASSSTGAASGNTIYF. The CDR3 region has the DNA TGTGCCAGCAGCTCCACGGGAGCAGCCTCAGGAAACACCATATATTTT.

J is TRBJ1-6 and V is TRBV19; TRBD1 agrees at 9 bases. V gave up 3 bases and J gave up 5 bases; unmatched junction bases: 2. Per germline, CDR1 LNHDA and CDR2 SQIVND (reference sequence). The CDR3 is made up of 15 amino acids. CDR3 in DNA: TGTGCCAGTAGTATCCGGGACAGGGATAATTCACCCCTCCACTTT. This gives the protein CASSIRDRDNSPLHF.

Here the CDR3 DNA reads TGTGCCAGCAGTTACTCGACTAGTCGGGTGTTCTTC. Its protein product is CASSYSTSRVFF. The chain uses TRBV6-2 or TRBV6-3 and TRBJ2-1; a possible D gene is TRBD2 (6 bases). Germline V gene lookup returns CDR1 MNHEY and CDR2 SVGEGT. V was pared by 0 bases and J by 15 bases, with 12 bases between. The CDR3 totals 12 residues.

This sequence joins TRBV14 and TRBJ2-1, with TRBD2 matching 11 bases. The trim removed 5 bases at V and 12 bases at J, leaving 9 bases unmatched. In germline, CDR1 is SGHDN, CDR2 FVKESK. The CDR3 has 14 amino acids. The CDR3 DNA reads as TGTGCCAGCAGCATCACCGGGACTAGCGGCGGGCAGTTCTTC. It translates to CASSITGTSGGQFF.